Listed here are 6 T cell receptor beta chains from one sample, sequenced in a study of technical replicates of blood from a few donors. The repertoire was sequenced with immunoSEQ multiplex PCR; TCRdb's copy has only in-frame clones and lacks some. The data hold about 83,000 clones, with about 95% observed a single time. Sequenced input: T cells isolated from PBMCs. The receptors originated from a human donor in good health.

The table lists this clone with a count of one. The chain uses TRBV2 and TRBJ2-1; perhaps TRBD2 as D (7 bases). V dropped 10 bases and J dropped 3 bases, with 19 bases sitting between them. This CDR3 is 15 amino acids long. Germline assignment: CDR1 SNHLY and CDR2 FYNNEI. The CDR3 is CATSTSGGHYNEQFF. In DNA, the CDR3 is TGTGCCACTAGCACGTCGGGGGGCCACTACAATGAGCAGTTCTTC.

V usage is TRBV13 and J usage is TRBJ2-7; no reliable D call. The V end lost 3 bases, the J end lost 6 bases, and 12 bases lay between the germline ends. In germline, CDR1 is PRHDT, CDR2 FYEKMQ (reference sequence). This CDR3 region has 13 residues. CDR3 DNA sequence: TGTGCCAGCAGCTTTAGTAGAGGTGGCGAGCAGTACTTC. It specifies CASSFSRGGEQYF.

The chain links TRBV7-2 to TRBJ2-3; D is perhaps TRBD1 (5 bases). The CDR3 has 17 residues. V shed 7 bases and J shed 3 bases, with 23 bases lying between them. Germline loops: CDR1 SGHTA, CDR2 FQGNSA. DNA of the CDR3: TGTGCCAGCATGATAGGGGAATGGTTGGCAGTGACAGATACGCAGTATTTT. This sequence encodes CASMIGEWLAVTDTQYF.

The chain employs TRBV18 and TRBJ2-7; D may be TRBD1 (6 bases). Germline V gene data show CDR1 as KGHSH and CDR2 as LQKENI. Trimming took off 2 bases at V and 6 bases at J, with 14 bases between the two ends. The CDR3 is 14 residues long. The CDR3 is CASSPSQGGGEQYF. CDR3 in DNA: TGTGCCAGCTCACCATCACAGGGTGGGGGCGAGCAGTACTTC.

The rearrangement links TRBV28 to TRBJ2-1; D is undetermined. V was clipped by 5 bases and J by 6 bases, with 17 bases between them. This CDR3 has 15 residues. Germline loops: CDR1 MDHEN, CDR2 SYDVKM. As DNA, the CDR3 is TGTGCCAGCAGTCACCCTACAAGGAGCTTCAATGAGCAGTTCTTC. Encoded protein: CASSHPTRSFNEQFF.

V usage is TRBV30 and J usage is TRBJ2-7, with D hard to call. This CDR3 spans 12 amino acids. Germline V CDR1 and CDR2: GTSNPN, SVGIG (reference sequence). The ends were cut back, 0 bases at V and 1 base at J, with 4 bases in the middle. CDR3 protein: CAWSVTSYEQYF. CDR3 DNA: TGTGCCTGGAGTGTTACATCCTACGAGCAGTACTTC.